This TCR beta chain was profiled in a study of blood T cell repertoires in COVID-19. At the level of the study: Researchers got acute and convalescent COVID-19 samples from the United States, Italy and Spain. T cells, B-cell-depleted T cells, or PBMCs supplied cDNA or gDNA.

V dropped 2 bases and J dropped 13 bases, with 18 bases sitting between them. The CDR3 totals 15 residues. Per the germline V gene, CDR1 is ENHRY and CDR2 is SYGVKD. As processed by the authors: Scientists estimated how many nucleated cells there were by amplifying reference gene primers. Data came from immunoSEQ multiplex PCR; TCRdb stores just in-frame clones and leaves some out. V, J and clone size reflect that table, while D and trimming were determined from the DNA. The sample has 150,000 to 160,000 clones, roughly 80% seen once. This clone was picked up a small number of times. The chain couples TRBV10-3 to TRBJ1-6; D is perhaps TRBD1 (6 bases). The TCR originated in a man aged 80 or over with acute or convalescent COVID-19. Specimen: peripheral blood. In nucleotides, the CDR3 is TGTGCCATCAGTGAGGGGGGCCTCGGGGAGGGGCCCCTCCACTTT. Its translation: CAISEGGLGEGPLHF.